The entry that follows covers one T cell receptor (beta chain) sequence. Antigen: not known. Produced via immunoSEQ multiplex PCR; TCRdb's table is partial and in-frame only. The profile shows some 82,000 clones, about nine tenths of them singletons. These data come from a study of graft-versus-host responses after intestinal transplantation. Study-wide points: Recipient bone marrow held GvH clones, some seen earlier in ileum or blood. After transplant, early declines in HvG clones were associated with peak levels of circulating GvH clones.

CDR1 and CDR2 (germline): SGHDT, YYEEEE. Trimming removed 4 bases from V and 8 bases from J, with 13 bases in between. The CDR3 covers 13 residues. This sequence joins TRBV5-6 and TRBJ2-1; D may be TRBD1 (6 bases). The sample in question was unstimulated CD8+ T cells sorted from spleen or lymph node cells, obtained before transplant. The sequence derives from a human donor who was the organ donor for an intestinal transplant. CDR3 loop: CASSANYRDEQFF. DNA of the CDR3: TGTGCCAGCAGCGCCAATTACAGGGATGAGCAGTTCTTC.